The 26 T cell receptor beta chains below come from one sample, sequenced in a study of blood T cell repertoires in COVID-19. Clones were read by immunoSEQ multiplex PCR, and TCRdb kept only the in-frame ones, dropping some. The sample has more than 35,000 clones; over 75% are singletons. Sequencing was done on a sample of peripheral blood. Receptor source: a man between 60 and 75 years old with active COVID-19.

J is TRBJ2-5 and V is TRBV6-5; TRBD2 is a possible D gene (5 bases). The CDR3 runs to 14 residues. The germline CDR1 and CDR2 sequences are MNHEY and SVGAGI. Trimming left V 0 bases short and J 2 bases short, with 7 bases between. The CDR3 is CASSYSRGQETQYF. CDR3 sequence (DNA): TGTGCCAGCAGTTACTCTCGCGGGCAAGAGACCCAGTACTTC.

The CDR3 region has the DNA TGTGCCAGCAGCCACTTCCCGGAGGGAGTTAACGAGCAGTACTTC. Translation gives CASSHFPEGVNEQYF. The chain is built from TRBV14 and TRBJ2-7, with D possibly TRBD2 on 6 matching bases. This CDR3 comprises 15 residues. V lost 3 bases to trimming and J lost 5 bases, with 17 bases between them. Germline V gives CDR1 SGHDN, CDR2 FVKESK.

The V and J genes are TRBV4-1 and TRBJ2-7, with 11 bases lining up with TRBD2. This CDR3 contains 19 residues. V lost 0 bases and J lost 0; bases outside the gene matches: 10. The germline CDR1 and CDR2 sequences are MGHRA and YSYEKL. The CDR3 nucleotides are TGCGCCAGCAGCCAAGAAGGAGTATCTCTAGCGGGGGGCTCCTACGAGCAGTACTTC. Amino acid sequence: CASSQEGVSLAGGSYEQYF.

This sequence joins TRBV5-1 and TRBJ2-3; perhaps TRBD1 as D (6 bases). Germline V gene sequence: CDR1 SGHRS, CDR2 YFSETQ. With 4 bases removed from V and 1 base from J, the gap between germline ends came to 16 bases. The CDR3 has 16 amino acids. CDR3 sequence: CASSPDRSGGTDTQYF. CDR3 bases: TGCGCCAGCAGCCCTGACAGGTCCGGTGGCACAGATACGCAGTATTTT.

This chain links TRBV9 with TRBJ1-6, with D possibly matching TRBD1 (6 bases). Between the trimmed V and J ends, which lost 1 base and 5 bases, there was a span of 10 bases. Germline V gene lookup returns CDR1 SGDLS and CDR2 YYNGEE. The CDR3 has 15 residues. The CDR3: CASSVRGADNSPLHF. In DNA, the CDR3 is TGTGCCAGCAGCGTACGGGGGGCGGATAATTCACCCCTCCACTTT.

V and J are TRBV2 and TRBJ1-1, with D perhaps matching TRBD1 (5 bases). The germline V gene has CDR1 SNHLY and CDR2 FYNNEI. The CDR3 covers 19 residues. Between the trimmed V and J ends, which lost 2 bases and 1 base, there was a span of 23 bases. The DNA of the CDR3 is TGTGCCAGCAGTGAAAGCTGGGCCCATATCCAGGGAAAGAACACTGAAGCTTTCTTT. Its translation: CASSESWAHIQGKNTEAFF.

J is TRBJ2-5 and V is TRBV29-1, with 9 positions matching TRBD1. This CDR3 is built from 12 residues. Germline V gene data show CDR1 as SQVTM and CDR2 as ANQGSEA. Trimming removed 6 bases from V and 6 bases from J; junction bases left unmatched: 5. The CDR3 DNA reads TGCAGCGTGGGACAGGGTGTCCAGACCCAGTACTTC. This sequence encodes CSVGQGVQTQYF. Based on the CDR3 plus reference TRBV29-1 and TRBJ2-5, the full variable domain is SAVISQKPSRDICQRGTSLTIQCQVDSQVTMMFWYRQQPGQSLTLIATANQGSEATYESGFVIDKFPISRPNLTFSTLTVSNMSPEDSSIYLCSVGQGVQTQYFGPGTRLLVL.

The chain combines TRBV7-3 with TRBJ2-3, with no clear D. The CDR3 totals 14 residues. V lost 2 bases and J 2 bases, leaving 8 bases between the germline ends. Germline V gene lookup returns CDR1 SGHTA and CDR2 FQGTGA. The CDR3 DNA reads as TGTGCCAGCAGCTTACGGAGAGACACAGATACGCAGTATTTT. Protein sequence: CASSLRRDTDTQYF.

The chain recombines TRBV5-5 with TRBJ2-7, with 7 bases aligning to TRBD1. CDR1 and CDR2 (germline): SGHKS, YYEKEE (reference sequence). The CDR3 has 12 residues. V lost 4 bases and J lost 6; bases outside the gene matches: 4. CDR3 sequence: CASSKTGPEQYF. The CDR3 DNA sequence: TGTGCCAGCAGCAAGACAGGGCCCGAGCAGTACTTC.

The V and J genes are TRBV29-1 and TRBJ1-1; D perhaps matches TRBD1 (6 bases). Trimming left V 1 base short and J 9 bases short, with 15 bases between. CDR3 size: 13 residues. Germline CDR1 and CDR2: SQVTM and ANQGSEA. This chain's CDR3 is CSVEGQGTSQAFF. The CDR3, as DNA: TGCAGCGTTGAAGGTCAGGGGACGAGTCAAGCTTTCTTT.

This rearrangement joins TRBV5-1 to TRBJ2-5; the match to TRBD2 covers 10 bases. The trim removed 1 base at V and 5 bases at J, leaving 5 bases unmatched. CDR3 length equals 15 residues. Germline CDR1 and CDR2: SGHRS and YFSETQ. The CDR3 protein is CASSLTSGKRETQYF. For the CDR3, the DNA is TGCGCCAGCAGCTTGACTAGCGGGAAAAGGGAGACCCAGTACTTC.

The rearrangement uses TRBV29-1 and TRBJ2-3; D unclear. This CDR3 has 14 amino acids. CDR1 and CDR2 (germline): SQVTM, ANQGSEA. Deletions cut 6 bases from V and 4 bases from J, with 17 bases between. CDR3 sequence (DNA): TGCAGCGTCCACAACAATTCGCCCTCAGATACGCAGTATTTT. Its translation: CSVHNNSPSDTQYF.

V and J are TRBV7-2 and TRBJ2-2; D is undetermined. The CDR3 totals 14 residues. V was cut by 1 base and J by 5 bases, with 8 bases left in between. Germline V gene data show CDR1 as SGHTA and CDR2 as FQGNSA. The CDR3 is CASSLGGLTGELFF. Here the CDR3 DNA reads TGTGCCAGCAGCTTAGGCGGCCTTACCGGGGAGCTGTTTTTT.

DNA for the CDR3: TGTGCCAGCAGCGTCGGAACAGAGGACAGAGCTTTCTTT. Translating gives CASSVGTEDRAFF. The V gene is TRBV9, the J gene TRBJ1-1, with D possibly TRBD1 on 6 matching bases. CDR3 length: 13 amino acids. With 2 bases removed from V and 10 bases from J, the gap between germline ends came to 15 bases. Germline V gene data show CDR1 as SGDLS and CDR2 as YYNGEE.

The rearrangement joins TRBV10-3 to TRBJ2-2; maybe TRBD2 (7 bases). This CDR3 has 15 residues. CDR1 and CDR2 from the germline V gene are ENHRY and SYGVKD. The germline V and J ends were trimmed by 4 bases and 3 bases, with 12 bases remaining between them. The DNA of the CDR3 is TGTGCCATCAGTGGATTAGGGGGGGACACCGGGGAGCTGTTTTTT. Amino acids: CAISGLGGDTGELFF.

The chain has TRBV7-6 and TRBJ2-3; TRBD2 matches at 13 bases. The CDR3 length is 15 residues. The V segment lost 3 bases and the J segment 4 bases; nucleotides outside the gene matches: 1. Per germline, CDR1 SGHVS and CDR2 FNYEAQ. The CDR3 here is CASSFGLAGADTQYF. The CDR3 DNA reads as TGTGCCAGCAGCTTCGGACTAGCGGGGGCAGATACGCAGTATTTT.

The chain employs TRBV6-5 and TRBJ2-2; D is unresolved. CDR1 and CDR2 (germline): MNHEY, SVGAGI. CDR3 length: 16 residues. Trimming took off 0 bases at V and 1 base at J, with 9 bases between the two ends. The CDR3 nucleotides read TGTGCCAGCAGTTACTCTTCCGAGTTGAACACCGGGGAGCTGTTTTTT. Encoded protein: CASSYSSELNTGELFF.

The genes are TRBV19 and TRBJ2-4; tentative D call: TRBD2 (5 bases). CDR3 length equals 16 residues. Germline V gene data show CDR1 as LNHDA and CDR2 as SQIVND (reference sequence). V lost 3 bases and J 1 base, leaving 13 bases between the germline ends. This CDR3 is CASSMEALGAKNIQYF. The DNA for the CDR3 is TGTGCCAGTAGTATGGAGGCCCTGGGGGCCAAAAACATTCAGTACTTC.

This clone occurred once. The chain uses TRBV19 and TRBJ1-6, with D possibly TRBD1 on 5 matching bases. There are 14 residues in the CDR3. The V end was cut by 1 base, the J end by 4 bases, with 5 bases between. Germline CDR1 is LNHDA and CDR2 is SQIVND (reference sequence). Here the CDR3 reads CASSIGQYNSPLHF. DNA for the CDR3: TGTGCCAGTAGTATAGGACAGTATAATTCACCCCTCCACTTT.

V and J are TRBV5-1 and TRBJ2-3; unclear D gene. CDR3 length equals 13 residues. The germline V gene encodes CDR1 SGHRS and CDR2 YFSETQ. The V and J ends lost 2 bases and 0 bases respectively, with 4 bases between them. CDR3 in amino acids: CASSFQSTDTQYF. The CDR3 DNA sequence: TGCGCCAGCAGCTTCCAGAGCACAGATACGCAGTATTTT. The variable domain in full, with the rest retrieved from reference TRBV5-1 and TRBJ2-3, is KAGVTQTPRYLIKTRGQQVTLSCSPISGHRSVSWYQQTPGQGLQFLFEYFSETQRNKGNFPGRFSGRQFSNSRSEMNVSTLELGDSALYLCASSFQSTDTQYFGPGTRLTVL.

The chain couples TRBV7-9 to TRBJ2-2, with TRBD1 identical over 8 bases. From germline, CDR1 is SEHNR and CDR2 FQNEAQ (reference sequence). V shed 5 bases and J 5 bases; nucleotides not matched to a gene: 4. This CDR3 comprises 14 residues. CDR3 residues: CASSTGGITGELFF. In nucleotides, the CDR3 is TGTGCCAGCAGCACAGGGGGGATAACCGGGGAGCTGTTTTTT.

This clone was recorded once. The chain couples TRBV10-3 to TRBJ1-1; 7 bases align to TRBD1. Germline V gene lookup returns CDR1 ENHRY and CDR2 SYGVKD. The CDR3 length is 14 residues. Trimming took 6 bases from V and 4 from J; bases not matched to a gene: 8. CDR3 region: CAIRETGLSTEAFF. CDR3 sequence (DNA): TGTGCCATCAGGGAGACAGGGTTGAGCACTGAAGCTTTCTTT.

This chain links TRBV5-6 with TRBJ2-3; D unresolved. With 2 bases removed from V and 1 base from J, the gap between germline ends came to 8 bases. In germline, CDR1 is SGHDT, CDR2 YYEEEE. The CDR3 loop spans 14 amino acids. CDR3 bases: TGTGCCAGCAGCTTCATGCTAGGCACAGATACGCAGTATTTT. This encodes CASSFMLGTDTQYF.

This chain connects TRBV5-4 to TRBJ2-5; D possibly corresponds to TRBD1 (6 bases). The CDR3 sequence is 13 residues long. Trimming removed 0 bases at V and 5 bases at J, with 8 bases between. Germline V gene lookup returns CDR1 SGHNT and CDR2 YYREEE (reference sequence). The CDR3 region has the DNA TGTGCCAGCAGCTTGGAAGGGGGTGAGACCCAGTACTTC. It encodes CASSLEGGETQYF.

This clone was seen only once. The rearrangement links TRBV7-6 to TRBJ2-3; D possibly corresponds to TRBD2 (6 bases). The germline V gene encodes CDR1 SGHVS and CDR2 FNYEAQ. The CDR3 has 17 residues. V was cut by 1 base and J by 3 bases, with 17 bases left in between. CDR3 DNA: TGTGCCAGCAGCTTAGAACTTCCGGGAGTAGCTACAGATACGCAGTATTTT. Translated, it gives CASSLELPGVATDTQYF. The whole variable domain, filled in from reference TRBV7-6 and TRBJ2-3, reads GAGVSQSPRYKVTKRGQDVALRCDPISGHVSLYWYRQALGQGPEFLTYFNYEAQQDKSGLPNDRFSAERPEGSISTLTIQRTEQRDSAMYRCASSLELPGVATDTQYFGPGTRLTVL.

J is TRBJ2-3 and V is TRBV5-1; TRBD2 matches 11 bases. V was pared by 3 bases and J by 5 bases, with 14 bases of the junction left unmatched. The CDR3 consists of 18 residues. Germline V gene sequence: CDR1 SGHRS, CDR2 YFSETQ. The CDR3 spells CASSSRRLAGGPGDTQYF. Here the CDR3 DNA reads TGCGCCAGCAGCTCGCGCCGTTTAGCGGGAGGGCCCGGAGATACGCAGTATTTT.